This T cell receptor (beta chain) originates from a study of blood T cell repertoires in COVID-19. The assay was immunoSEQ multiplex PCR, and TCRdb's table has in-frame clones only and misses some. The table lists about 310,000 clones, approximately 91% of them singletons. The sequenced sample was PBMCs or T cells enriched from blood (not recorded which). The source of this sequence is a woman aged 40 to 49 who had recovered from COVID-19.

The CDR3 protein is CASSLDPWRSPLHF. The CDR3 nucleotides read TGTGCCAGCAGCTTAGACCCCTGGAGATCACCCCTCCACTTT. V is TRBV7-2 and J is TRBJ1-6, with D hard to call. Germline CDR1 and CDR2: SGHTA and FQGNSA. This CDR3 comprises 14 residues. Trimming removed 1 base at V and 10 bases at J, with 11 bases between.